These T cell receptor beta chains were read from a single sample in a study of Ad26.COV2.S vaccination and SARS-CoV-2 variants. Profiling relied on immunoSEQ multiplex PCR, and the TCRdb table lists in-frame clones only, not all of them. The profile shows hundreds of thousands of clones, 89% of them singletons. The specimen was peripheral blood, collected in a trial of Ad26.COV2.S vaccine versus placebo. These receptors were collected from a person between 18 and 59 years old who received the Ad26.COV2.S COVID-19 vaccine or a placebo. Both conserved end residues are part of each CDR3. A D gene is named only where the DNA matches it firmly.

TRBV2	TRBD1	12	TRBJ1-2	CASRRTGGGYTF
TRBV7-9	-	11	TRBJ1-1	CASSLTSEAFF
TRBV3-1/TRBV3-2	TRBD1	15	TRBJ1-2	CASSQGGGTLYGYTF
TRBV24-1	-	17	TRBJ2-1	CATSDPGKEGSYNEQFF
TRBV24-1	TRBD2	15	TRBJ2-1	CATSDTSGRINEQFF
TRBV29-1	-	14	TRBJ2-4	CSVAGRLAKNIQYF
TRBV7-9	-	13	TRBJ2-7	CASSRGDIFEQYF
TRBV2	TRBD1	14	TRBJ2-3	CASGPGQGADTQYF
TRBV2	TRBD2	15	TRBJ2-7	CASSRTSGRDYEQYF
TRBV7-9	-	14	TRBJ1-2	CASSQEATAYGYTF
TRBV24-1	TRBD1	14	TRBJ2-5	CATSDPDRAETQYF
TRBV29-1	-	11	TRBJ2-7	CSVAGTHEQYF
TRBV30	TRBD1	15	TRBJ2-7	CAWTLWGQGGYEQYF
TRBV6-2/TRBV6-3	TRBD2	17	TRBJ2-2	CASSYELAGVNTGELFF
TRBV15	-	17	TRBJ1-4	CATSRDKATGANEKLFF
TRBV19	-	12	TRBJ2-4	CASSIDLNIQYF
TRBV30	-	15	TRBJ2-3	CAWTPDRASTDTQYF
TRBV5-1	-	13	TRBJ2-2	CASNGLTNGELFF
TRBV6-5	TRBD1	14	TRBJ2-7	CASRAGTGRGEQYF
TRBV5-4	-	14	TRBJ1-1	CASSLPGRGTEAFF
TRBV3-1/TRBV3-2	-	11	TRBJ2-3	CASSQEGGRVF
TRBV5-1	-	13	TRBJ2-5	CASSWTQQETQYF
TRBV4-3	TRBD2	20	TRBJ2-2	CASSPRTSGGVDGNTGELFF
TRBV6-1	-	15	TRBJ1-6	CASSEDSSYNSPLHF
TRBV12-5	-	16	TRBJ2-1	CASGLTTLHDYNEQFF
TRBV6-4	TRBD2	17	TRBJ2-7	CASSGLAGGLGAYEQYF
TRBV6-5	-	12	TRBJ2-3	CASSYGTDTQYF
TRBV19	-	15	TRBJ1-5	CASSINGYSNQPQHF
TRBV27	-	16	TRBJ2-2	CASSFSRQMNTGELFF
TRBV7-2	TRBD2	16	TRBJ2-5	CASSWGLAGGGETQYF
TRBV9	TRBD2	16	TRBJ2-2	CASSPRLASNTGELFF
TRBV18	-	17	TRBJ2-1	CASSPPTGQTTYNEQFF
TRBV30	-	13	TRBJ1-3	CAWREYSGNTIYF
TRBV20-1	-	14	TRBJ2-3	CSASRQSSTDTQYF
TRBV9	-	13	TRBJ2-5	CASSRQFQETQYF
TRBV6-2/TRBV6-3	-	15	TRBJ1-1	CASSYGTEVNTEAFF
TRBV6-5	TRBD2	14	TRBJ2-4	CASMDSGGLNIQYF
TRBV11-2	TRBD2	16	TRBJ2-2	CASSSGLAGYTGELFF
TRBV25-1	-	14	TRBJ2-7	CASSEVNSAYEQYF
TRBV5-6	-	14	TRBJ1-2	CASSFSRGVYGYTF